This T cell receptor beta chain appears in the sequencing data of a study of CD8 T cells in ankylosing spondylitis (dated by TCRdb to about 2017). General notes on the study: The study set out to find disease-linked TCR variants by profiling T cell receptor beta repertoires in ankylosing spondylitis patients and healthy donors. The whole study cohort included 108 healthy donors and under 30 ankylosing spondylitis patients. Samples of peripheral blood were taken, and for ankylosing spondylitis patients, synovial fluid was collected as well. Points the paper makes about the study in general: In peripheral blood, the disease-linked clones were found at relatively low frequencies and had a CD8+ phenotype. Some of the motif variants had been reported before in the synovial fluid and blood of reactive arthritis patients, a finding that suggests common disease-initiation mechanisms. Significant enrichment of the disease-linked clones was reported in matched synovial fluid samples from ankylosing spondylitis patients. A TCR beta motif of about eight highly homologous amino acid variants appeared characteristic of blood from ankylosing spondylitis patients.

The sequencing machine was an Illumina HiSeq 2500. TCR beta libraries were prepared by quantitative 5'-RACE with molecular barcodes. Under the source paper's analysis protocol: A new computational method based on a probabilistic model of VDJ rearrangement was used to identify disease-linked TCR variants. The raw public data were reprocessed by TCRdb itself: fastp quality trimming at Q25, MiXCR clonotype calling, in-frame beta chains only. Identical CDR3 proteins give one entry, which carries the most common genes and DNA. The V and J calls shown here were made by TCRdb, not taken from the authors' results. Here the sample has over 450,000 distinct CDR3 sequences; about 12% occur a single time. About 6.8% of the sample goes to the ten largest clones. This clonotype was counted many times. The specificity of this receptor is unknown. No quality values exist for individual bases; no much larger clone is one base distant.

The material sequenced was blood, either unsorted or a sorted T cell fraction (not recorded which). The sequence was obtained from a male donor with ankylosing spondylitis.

The CDR3 region reads CASSLRGADTQYF. The DNA reads as follows: TGTGCCAGCAGTTTAAGGGGGGCAGATACGCAGTATTTT. The sequence is built from TRBV12-3 or TRBV12-4 and TRBJ2-3; the D element might be TRBD1 or TRBD2, as each aligns at 6 bases. The CDR3 goes from the cysteine to the phenylalanine over 13 residues. CDR3 DNA only is kept here, 39 bases in frame from base 1. V and J lose 2 bases and 4 bases, and a span of 7 bases separates them.